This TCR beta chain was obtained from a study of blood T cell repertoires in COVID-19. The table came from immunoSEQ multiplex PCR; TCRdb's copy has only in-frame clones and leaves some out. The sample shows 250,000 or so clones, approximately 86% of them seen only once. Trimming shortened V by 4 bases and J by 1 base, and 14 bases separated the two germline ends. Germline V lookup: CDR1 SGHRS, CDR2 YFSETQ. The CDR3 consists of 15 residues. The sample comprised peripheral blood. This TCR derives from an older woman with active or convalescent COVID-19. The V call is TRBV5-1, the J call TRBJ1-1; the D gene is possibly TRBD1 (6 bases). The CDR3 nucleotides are TGCGCCAGCAGCACTATGACAGGAAGGAACACTGAAGCTTTCTTT. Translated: CASSTMTGRNTEAFF.